The clone carrying this T cell receptor beta chain was counted ten times or more. Antigen specificity is unknown. Individually, cDNA molecules had unique molecular identifiers attached to them. In TCRdb, the 5' RACE reads were re-called with MiXCR into one record per CDR3 protein. The sample has tens of thousands of distinct CDR3 sequences, around 9.9% seen once. This sample is part of a study of early T cells in non-severe SARS-CoV-2 infection. Findings of the study overall: The VDJdb matching leaned toward anti-spike CD8 responses and overlooked private and CD4 specificities.

V was shortened by 1 base and J by 3 bases, with 10 bases between the two germline ends. This CDR3 has 14 residues. Germline V gene sequence: CDR1 SGHAT, CDR2 FQNNGV. Sequencing input: whole blood. The sequence derives from an adult who was a healthcare worker with PCR-confirmed SARS-CoV-2 infection or an uninfected control (not recorded which). The chain combines TRBV11-2 with TRBJ2-7; D may be TRBD2 (6 bases). This CDR3 is CASSLGGKFYEQYF. For the CDR3, the DNA is TGTGCCAGCAGCTTAGGCGGGAAGTTCTACGAGCAGTACTTC.